The 13 T cell receptor beta chains reported below all come from one sample, sequenced in a study of early T cells in non-severe SARS-CoV-2 infection. TCRdb fed the 5' RACE reads into MiXCR, producing one record per CDR3 protein. The sample includes some 80,000 distinct CDR3 sequences, over 9.5% of them seen just once. The sample consisted of whole blood, taken at baseline. The source is an adult who was a healthcare worker with PCR-confirmed SARS-CoV-2 infection or an uninfected control (not recorded which).

This clonotype was detected ten times or more. The V call is TRBV29-1, the J call TRBJ2-6; no reliable D call. The CDR3 extends over 13 amino acids. Trimming removed 1 base at V and 4 bases at J, with 5 bases between. Germline values: CDR1 SQVTM, CDR2 ANQGSEA. The CDR3 here is CSVEARGANVLTF. The CDR3 nucleotides read TGCAGCGTTGAAGCCCGGGGGGCCAACGTCCTGACTTTC.

This clonotype was recorded a few times. V is TRBV7-2 and J is TRBJ2-7, with 7 bases aligning to TRBD2. This CDR3 has 16 amino acids. V dropped 2 bases and J dropped 2; count of bases not matched to a gene: 9. Germline V gene data show CDR1 as SGHTA and CDR2 as FQGNSA. Written as DNA, the CDR3 is TGTGCCAGCAGCTTAAATGCGGGAGTTTGGGCCTACGAGCAGTACTTC. As protein: CASSLNAGVWAYEQYF.

This clonotype was observed at least ten times. V and J are TRBV18 and TRBJ1-5, with D unclear. This CDR3 is built from 14 residues. Germline V CDR1 and CDR2: KGHSH, LQKENI. The germline V and J ends were trimmed by 5 bases and 0 bases, with 8 bases remaining between them. The DNA of the CDR3 is TGTGCCAGCTCAGTCGAGGATAGCAATCAGCCCCAGCATTTT. This encodes CASSVEDSNQPQHF.

This clonotype was counted only a few times. The chain employs TRBV3-1 and TRBJ2-1, with D maybe TRBD2 (5 bases). This CDR3 has 15 residues. Germline assignment: CDR1 LGHDT and CDR2 YNNKEL (reference sequence). The germline V and J ends were trimmed by 0 bases and 6 bases, with 12 bases remaining between them. The CDR3 region is CASSQDQLLANEQFF. The DNA for the CDR3 is TGTGCCAGCAGCCAAGATCAATTGCTAGCCAATGAGCAGTTCTTC.

Written as DNA, the CDR3 is TGTGCCAGCAGCGGGACAGGGTTGAAAAAACTGTTTTTT. It is translated as CASSGTGLKKLFF. V gene TRBV6-5 combines with J gene TRBJ1-4; TRBD1 aligns across 9 bases. The CDR3 extends over 13 amino acids. Germline CDR1 and CDR2: MNHEY and SVGAGI. Trimming cost V 6 bases and J 9 bases; bases outside gene matches: 5.

Many counts were recorded for this clonotype. V gene TRBV7-9 combines with J gene TRBJ2-3; no firm D call. The CDR3 covers 14 residues. V was shortened by 1 base and J by 0 bases, with 5 bases between the two germline ends. CDR1 SEHNR and CDR2 FQNEAQ come from the germline V gene (reference sequence). This CDR3 reads CASSLDISTDTQYF. The CDR3 nucleotides read TGTGCCAGCAGCTTAGATATTAGCACAGATACGCAGTATTTT. Together with reference TRBV7-9 and TRBJ2-3, the CDR3 gives the full variable domain: DTGVSQNPRHKITKRGQNVTFRCDPISEHNRLYWYRQTLGQGPEFLTYFQNEAQLEKSRLLSDRFSAERPKGSFSTLEIQRTEQGDSAMYLCASSLDISTDTQYFGPGTRLTVL.

The chain couples TRBV18 to TRBJ1-1; the match to TRBD1 covers 7 bases. V gave up 2 bases and J gave up 1 base; unmatched junction bases: 4. The CDR3 is made up of 15 amino acids. The germline V gene encodes CDR1 KGHSH and CDR2 LQKENI. The CDR3 nucleotides are TGTGCCAGCTCACCAAATCCAGGGGGGAACACTGAAGCTTTCTTT. This sequence encodes CASSPNPGGNTEAFF.

This clonotype came up many times. The rearrangement uses TRBV7-9 and TRBJ2-2, with D maybe TRBD1 (5 bases). Looked up from germline, CDR1 is SEHNR and CDR2 is FQNEAQ (reference sequence). Trimming stripped 8 bases from V and 2 bases from J, with 12 bases between. CDR3 length: 14 residues. CDR3 loop: CASQRQTNTGELFF. Written as DNA, the CDR3 is TGTGCCAGCCAGAGACAGACAAACACCGGGGAGCTGTTTTTT.

This clonotype was observed at least ten times. V usage is TRBV7-9 and J usage is TRBJ2-7; 9 nucleotides align to TRBD1. With V trimmed by 3 bases and J by 4 bases, 10 bases remained unmatched. In germline, CDR1 is SEHNR, CDR2 FQNEAQ (reference sequence). CDR3 length: 16 residues. Here the CDR3 reads CASSLVRDRERYEQYF. CDR3 DNA: TGTGCCAGCAGCTTGGTCCGGGACAGGGAAAGGTACGAGCAGTACTTC.

This clonotype has ten or more counts. The rearrangement joins TRBV24-1 to TRBJ1-5; TRBD1 matches 8 bases. The V gene end was trimmed by 4 bases and the J gene end by 9 bases; junction bases not matched to a gene: 4. The germline gives CDR1 KGHDR, CDR2 SFDVKD. The CDR3 runs 13 residues. The CDR3 is CATSEQTGVPQHF. The CDR3 DNA is TGTGCCACCAGTGAGCAGACAGGGGTGCCCCAGCATTTT.

The rearrangement joins TRBV27 to TRBJ2-2, with D unresolved. Trimming removed 5 bases from V and 1 base from J, with 5 bases in between. The CDR3 has 13 amino acids. The germline CDR1 and CDR2 sequences are MNHEY and SMNVEV (reference sequence). The DNA of the CDR3 is TGTGCCAGCAGTCCCCAGAACACCGGGGAGCTGTTTTTT. Translation: CASSPQNTGELFF.

This clonotype has only a few counts. The CDR3 sequence: CASSLDLRSSYNEQFF. For the CDR3, the DNA is TGTGCCAGCAGCTTAGATCTCCGCAGCTCCTACAATGAGCAGTTCTTC. The chain joins TRBV11-2 to TRBJ2-1; D gene uncertain. The CDR3 contains 16 residues. The germline CDR1 and CDR2 sequences are SGHAT and FQNNGV. Trimming pared 0 bases from V and 0 bases from J, leaving 9 bases between.

This clonotype was observed a handful of times. CDR3 nucleotides: TGTGCCAGCAGCGCCTACTCAGACCCCACAGATACGCAGTATTTT. This sequence encodes CASSAYSDPTDTQYF. This chain connects TRBV7-6 to TRBJ2-3; no firm D call. Trimming shortened V by 5 bases and J by 2 bases, and 14 bases separated the two germline ends. CDR3 length: 15 residues. Germline CDR1 reads SGHVS; CDR2 reads FNYEAQ.